The clone carrying this TCR beta chain has at least ten counts. Antigen specificity is unknown. V gave up 2 bases and J gave up 0 bases, with 6 bases separating them. The CDR3 contains 15 residues. Germline V lookup: CDR1 KGHDR, CDR2 SFDVKD. This sample was taken from a study of vaccination effects on CD4 cells after COVID-19. The repertoire was sequenced with immunoSEQ multiplex PCR; TCRdb's copy has only in-frame clones and lacks some. The table records around 66,000 clones, 70% to 85% of them present only once. The study's findings and limits: In healthy vaccinees, only 1 of 255 vaccine-induced clones cross-reacted with common cold coronaviruses. Infection-derived and vaccine-derived clones contracted markedly late after vaccination.

Using viral peptide pools, the ViraFEST assay grew out antigen-specific CD4+ T cells prior to sequencing. With roughly 10 days of culture completed, CD4+ T cells were isolated. Negative nucleocapsid antibody tests before and after vaccination confirmed no previous SARS-CoV-2 infection. Peptides at about 10 ug/ml and IL-2 at around 9.3 IU/ml were added to fewer than 2.5 million PBMC per well. This sequence originates from a human donor who received a COVID-19 vaccine. The sample was CD4+ T cells from PBMCs cultured with HCoV-OC43 spike peptides, taken before COVID-19 vaccination. Subset defined: HCoV-OC43 spike overlapping peptide pool stimulation. V usage is TRBV24-1 and J usage is TRBJ2-2, with D hard to call. This CDR3 reads CATSDSVTNTGELFF. The CDR3 DNA reads TGTGCCACCAGTGATTCGGTCACGAACACCGGGGAGCTGTTTTTT.